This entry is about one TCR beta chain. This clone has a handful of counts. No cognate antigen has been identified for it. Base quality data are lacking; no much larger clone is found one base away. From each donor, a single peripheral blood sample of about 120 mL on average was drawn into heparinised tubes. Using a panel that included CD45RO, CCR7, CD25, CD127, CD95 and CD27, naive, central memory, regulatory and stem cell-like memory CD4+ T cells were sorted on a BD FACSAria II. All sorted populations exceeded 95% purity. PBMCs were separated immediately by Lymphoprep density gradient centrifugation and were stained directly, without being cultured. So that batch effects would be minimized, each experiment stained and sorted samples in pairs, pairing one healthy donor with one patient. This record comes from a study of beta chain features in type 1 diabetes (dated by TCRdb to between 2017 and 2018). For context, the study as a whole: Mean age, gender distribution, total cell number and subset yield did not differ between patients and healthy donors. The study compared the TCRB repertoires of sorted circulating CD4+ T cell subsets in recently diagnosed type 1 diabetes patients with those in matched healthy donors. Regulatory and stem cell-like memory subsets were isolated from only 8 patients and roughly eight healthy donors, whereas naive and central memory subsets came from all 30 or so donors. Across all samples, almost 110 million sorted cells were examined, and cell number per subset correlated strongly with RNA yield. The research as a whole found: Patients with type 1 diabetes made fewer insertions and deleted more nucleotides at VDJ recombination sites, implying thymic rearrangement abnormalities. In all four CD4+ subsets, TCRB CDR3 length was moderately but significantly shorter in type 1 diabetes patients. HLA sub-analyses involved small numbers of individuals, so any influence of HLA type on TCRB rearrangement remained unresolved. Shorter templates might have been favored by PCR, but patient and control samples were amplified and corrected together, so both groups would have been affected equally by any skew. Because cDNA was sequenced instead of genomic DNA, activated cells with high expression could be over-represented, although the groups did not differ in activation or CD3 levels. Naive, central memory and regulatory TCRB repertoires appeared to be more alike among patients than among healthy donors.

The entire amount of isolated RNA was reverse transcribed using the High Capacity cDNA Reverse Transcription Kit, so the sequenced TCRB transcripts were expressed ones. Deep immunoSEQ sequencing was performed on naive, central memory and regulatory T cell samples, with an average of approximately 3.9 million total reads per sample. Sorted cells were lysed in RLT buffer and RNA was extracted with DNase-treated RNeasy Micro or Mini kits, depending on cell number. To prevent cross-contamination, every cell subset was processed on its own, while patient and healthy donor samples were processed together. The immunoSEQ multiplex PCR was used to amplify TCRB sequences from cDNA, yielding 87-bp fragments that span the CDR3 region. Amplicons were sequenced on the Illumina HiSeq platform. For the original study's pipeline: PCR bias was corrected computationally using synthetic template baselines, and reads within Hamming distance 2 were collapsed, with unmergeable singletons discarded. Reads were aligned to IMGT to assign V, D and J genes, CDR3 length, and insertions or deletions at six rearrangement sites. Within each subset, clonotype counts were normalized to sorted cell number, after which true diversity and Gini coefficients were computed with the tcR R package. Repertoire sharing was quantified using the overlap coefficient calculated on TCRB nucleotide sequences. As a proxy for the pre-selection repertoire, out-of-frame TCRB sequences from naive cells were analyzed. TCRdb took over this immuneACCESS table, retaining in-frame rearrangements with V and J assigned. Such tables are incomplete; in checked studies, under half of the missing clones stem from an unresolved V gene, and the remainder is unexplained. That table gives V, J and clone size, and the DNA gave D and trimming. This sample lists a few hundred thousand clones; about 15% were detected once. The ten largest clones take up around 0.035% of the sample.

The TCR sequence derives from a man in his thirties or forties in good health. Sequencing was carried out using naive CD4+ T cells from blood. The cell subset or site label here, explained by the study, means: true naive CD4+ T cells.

For the CDR3, the sequence is CASSLGFRNTIYF. In nucleotide form, the sequence is TGTGCCAGCAGCTTGGGGTTCCGGAACACCATATATTTT. The chain joins TRBV5-4 to TRBJ1-3; the D gene assignment is ambiguous. The CDR3 starts with the cysteine, ends with the phenylalanine, and has 13 residues. Only CDR3 DNA remains: 39 bases, in frame from the first base. The germline V gene (reference sequence) supplies CDR1 SGHNT and CDR2 YYREEE. A distance of 8 bases separates the germline ends of V and J, which lose 0 bases and 7 bases respectively.